This TCR beta chain was sequenced during a study of spatial heterogeneity in lung cancer. This clonotype has ten or more counts. Its specificity is not known. Unique molecular identifiers tagged every individual TCR cDNA molecule. TCRdb re-analysed the 5' RACE reads in MiXCR, keeping a single row per CDR3 protein. The sample lists about 3,500 distinct CDR3 sequences; 4.9% were seen once. Regarding time point: sample taken at primary tumor resection. The donor population consisted of approximately 68 patients with untreated, early-stage non-small cell lung cancer. Unsorted samples of tumor, nontumor lung or frozen PBMC had their whole RNA sequenced. Per the germline V gene, CDR1 is SNHLY and CDR2 is FYNNEI. Trimming stripped 2 bases from V and 1 base from J, with 11 bases between. The CDR3 covers 15 residues. General study results and limits: For expanded intratumoral alpha and beta TCRs, counts tracked tumor mutation counts. The recorded estimate of tumor T cell coverage is 6% to 7% for alpha chains and about 13% for beta chains.

The TCR sequence derives from a female donor with early-stage non-small cell lung cancer. The chain recombines TRBV2 with TRBJ2-5; the D call may be TRBD1 or TRBD2 (6 bases each). The sample was lung tumor tissue, taken at surgery. The CDR3 DNA follows: TGTGCCAGCAGTGAACGGGGGCTAACCCAAGAGACCCAGTACTTC. Amino acid sequence: CASSERGLTQETQYF.